A single sample gave rise to the 4 T cell receptor beta chains below, sequenced in a study of blood T cell repertoires in COVID-19. Produced via immunoSEQ multiplex PCR; TCRdb's table is partial and in-frame only. This sample has roughly 320,000 clones, with 85% found just once. Sample: peripheral blood. These receptors were collected from a human donor in a cohort sampled during active COVID-19.

This clone showed up just a few times. The V and J genes are TRBV5-1 and TRBJ2-2, with TRBD1 matching over 7 bases. The CDR3 contains 19 residues. CDR1 and CDR2 from the germline V gene are SGHRS and YFSETQ. J was trimmed by 2 bases and V by 0 bases; bases with no gene match: 13. The CDR3 is CASSLVLGLQGPNTGELFF. In DNA, the CDR3 is TGCGCCAGCAGCTTGGTCCTCGGTTTACAGGGGCCTAACACCGGGGAGCTGTTTTTT.

This sequence joins TRBV6-5 and TRBJ1-1, with a weak D call TRBD1 (5 bases). V dropped 7 bases and J dropped 4 bases, with 16 bases sitting between them. Germline V lookup: CDR1 MNHEY, CDR2 SVGAGI. The CDR3 runs to 14 residues. The CDR3 protein is CASTTRGASTEAFF. The CDR3 DNA is TGTGCCAGCACTACGCGCGGGGCTAGCACTGAAGCTTTCTTT.

The V and J genes are TRBV21-1 and TRBJ1-1. TRBV21-1 counts as a pseudogene. The length of the CDR3 is 18 residues. The CDR3 nucleotides are TGTGCCAGCAGCAAAACCCCTTTCCGGGGAGCCATGAACACTGAAGCTTTCTTT. Residues: CASSKTPFRGAMNTEAFF.

The chain has TRBV5-5 and TRBJ2-7; possibly TRBD2 for D (5 bases). The CDR3 is 12 residues long. Germline loops: CDR1 SGHKS, CDR2 YYEKEE (reference sequence). Trimming shortened V by 1 base and J by 9 bases, and 11 bases separated the two germline ends. CDR3: CASSLLRAVQYF. The CDR3 region has the DNA TGTGCCAGCAGCTTGTTGCGGGCGGTGCAGTACTTC. The entire variable domain, with the rest obtained from reference TRBV5-5 and TRBJ2-7, is as follows: DAGVTQSPTHLIKTRGQQVTLRCSPISGHKSVSWYQQVLGQGPQFIFQYYEKEERGRGNFPDRFSARQFPNYSSELNVNALLLGDSALYLCASSLLRAVQYFGPGTRLTVT.